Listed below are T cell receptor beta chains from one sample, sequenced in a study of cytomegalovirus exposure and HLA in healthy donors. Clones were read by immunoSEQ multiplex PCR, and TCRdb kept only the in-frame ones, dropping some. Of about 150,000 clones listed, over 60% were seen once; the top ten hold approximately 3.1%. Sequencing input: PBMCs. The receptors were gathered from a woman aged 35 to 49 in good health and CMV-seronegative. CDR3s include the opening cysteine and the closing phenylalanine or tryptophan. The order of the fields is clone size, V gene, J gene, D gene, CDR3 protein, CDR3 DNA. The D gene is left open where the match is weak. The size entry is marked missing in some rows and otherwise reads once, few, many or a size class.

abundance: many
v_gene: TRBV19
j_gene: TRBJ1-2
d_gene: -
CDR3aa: CASALELGYGYTF
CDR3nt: TGTGCCAGCGCCCTAGAGTTGGGCTATGGCTACACCTTC

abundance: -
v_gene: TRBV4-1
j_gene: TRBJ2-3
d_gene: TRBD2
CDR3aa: CASSQGLAGATDTQYF
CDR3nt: TGCGCCAGCAGCCAAGGTCTAGCGGGGGCGACAGATACGCAGTATTTT

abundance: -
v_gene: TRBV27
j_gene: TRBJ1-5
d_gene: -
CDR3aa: CASSWGGDQPQHF
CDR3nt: TGTGCCAGCAGTTGGGGGGGCGATCAGCCCCAGCATTTT

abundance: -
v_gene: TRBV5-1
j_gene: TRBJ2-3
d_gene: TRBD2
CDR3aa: CASSPGTSGGGTDTQYF
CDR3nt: TGCGCCAGCAGCCCCGGGACTAGCGGGGGGGGCACAGATACGCAGTATTTT

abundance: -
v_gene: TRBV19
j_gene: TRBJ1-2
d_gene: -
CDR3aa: CASSPSEFNYGYTF
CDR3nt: TGTGCCAGTAGCCCCAGTGAATTTAACTATGGCTACACCTTC

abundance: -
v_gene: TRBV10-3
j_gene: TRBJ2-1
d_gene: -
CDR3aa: CAISESPGDNEQFF
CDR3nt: TGTGCCATCAGTGAATCCCCCGGAGACAATGAGCAGTTCTTC

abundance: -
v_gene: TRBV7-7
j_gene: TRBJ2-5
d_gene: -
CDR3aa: CASSATGGDETRYF
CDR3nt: TGTGCCAGCAGCGCAACAGGGGGGGACGAGACCCGGTACTTC

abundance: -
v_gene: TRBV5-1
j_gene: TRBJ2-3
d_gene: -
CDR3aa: CASSLASRSDTQYF
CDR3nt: TGCGCCAGCAGCTTGGCCTCGAGGTCCGATACGCAGTATTTT

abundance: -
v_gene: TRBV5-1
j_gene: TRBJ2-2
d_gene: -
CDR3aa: CASSLDSLSNTGELFF
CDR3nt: TGCGCCAGCAGCTTGGACTCGCTTTCGAACACCGGGGAGCTGTTTTTT

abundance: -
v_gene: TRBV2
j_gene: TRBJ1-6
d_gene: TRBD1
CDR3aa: CASSSHRGNSPLHF
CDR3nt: TGTGCCAGCAGTAGCCACAGGGGAAATTCACCCCTCCACTTT

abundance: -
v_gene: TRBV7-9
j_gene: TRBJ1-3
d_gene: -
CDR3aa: CASSSRTLGGVENTIYF
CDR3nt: TGTGCCAGCAGCTCTCGGACATTGGGAGGGGTAGAAAACACCATATATTTT

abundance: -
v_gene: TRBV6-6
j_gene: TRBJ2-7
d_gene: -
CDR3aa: CASSYSIAGIYEQYF
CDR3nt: TGTGCCAGCAGTTACTCGATAGCAGGGATCTACGAGCAGTACTTC

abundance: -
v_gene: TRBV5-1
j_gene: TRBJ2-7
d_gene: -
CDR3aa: CASSLGQDYEQYF
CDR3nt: TGCGCCAGCAGCTTGGGACAGGACTACGAGCAGTACTTC

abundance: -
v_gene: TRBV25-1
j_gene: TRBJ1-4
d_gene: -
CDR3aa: CATAPGGAGEKLFF
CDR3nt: TGTGCCACCGCCCCCGGAGGGGCAGGTGAAAAACTGTTTTTT

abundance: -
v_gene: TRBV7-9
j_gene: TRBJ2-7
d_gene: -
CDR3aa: CASSPEQYF
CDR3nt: TGTGCCAGCAGCCCAGAGCAGTACTTC

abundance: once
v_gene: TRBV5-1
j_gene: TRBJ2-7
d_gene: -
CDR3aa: CASSLGDNHYEQYF
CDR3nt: TGCGCCAGCAGCTTGGGAGACAACCACTACGAGCAGTACTTC

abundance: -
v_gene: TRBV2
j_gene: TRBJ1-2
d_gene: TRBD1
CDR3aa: CASSPGTGKLYGYTF
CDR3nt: TGTGCCAGCAGCCCAGGGACAGGGAAACTCTATGGCTACACCTTC

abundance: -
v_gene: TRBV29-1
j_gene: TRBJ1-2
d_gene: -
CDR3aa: CSVVNGGSSYGYTF
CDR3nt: TGCAGCGTTGTTAATGGTGGTTCGAGCTATGGCTACACCTTC

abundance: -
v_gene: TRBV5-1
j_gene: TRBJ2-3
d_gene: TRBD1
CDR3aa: CASSLGQGVVTDTQYF
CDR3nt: TGCGCCAGCAGCTTGGGACAGGGGGTGGTCACAGATACGCAGTATTTT

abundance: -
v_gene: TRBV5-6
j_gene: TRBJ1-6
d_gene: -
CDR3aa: CASSLGHYNSPLHF
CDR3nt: TGTGCCAGCAGCTTGGGACACTATAATTCACCCCTCCACTTT

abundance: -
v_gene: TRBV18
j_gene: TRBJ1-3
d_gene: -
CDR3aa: CASSQTASSGNTIYF
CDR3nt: TGTGCCAGCTCACAGACAGCTAGCTCTGGAAACACCATATATTTT

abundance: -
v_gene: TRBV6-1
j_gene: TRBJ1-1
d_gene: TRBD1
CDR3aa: CASRRDSNTEAFF
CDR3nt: TGTGCCAGCAGACGGGACAGCAACACTGAAGCTTTCTTT

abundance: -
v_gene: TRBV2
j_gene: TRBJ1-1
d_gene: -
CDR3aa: CASNVDGGANTEAFF
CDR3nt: TGTGCCAGCAATGTGGACGGGGGGGCTAACACTGAAGCTTTCTTT

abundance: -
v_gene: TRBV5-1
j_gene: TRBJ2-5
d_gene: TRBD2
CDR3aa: CASTGLAGSETQYF
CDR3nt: TGCGCCAGCACGGGACTAGCGGGCTCCGAGACCCAGTACTTC

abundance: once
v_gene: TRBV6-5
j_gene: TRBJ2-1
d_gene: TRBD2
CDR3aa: CASRPQGGNEQFF
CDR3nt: TGTGCCAGCAGGCCGCAGGGAGGGAATGAGCAGTTCTTC

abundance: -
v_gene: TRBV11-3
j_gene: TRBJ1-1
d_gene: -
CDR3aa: CASSYGTEGTEAFF
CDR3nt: TGTGCCAGCAGCTACGGGACGGAGGGGACTGAAGCTTTCTTT

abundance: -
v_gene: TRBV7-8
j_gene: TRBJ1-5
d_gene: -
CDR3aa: CASSLWRGTGQPQHF
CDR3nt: TGTGCCAGCAGCCTCTGGCGGGGCACAGGTCAGCCCCAGCATTTT

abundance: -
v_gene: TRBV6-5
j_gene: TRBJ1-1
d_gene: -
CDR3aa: CASSYLQGMNTEAFF
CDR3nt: TGTGCCAGCAGTTATCTCCAGGGGATGAACACTGAAGCTTTCTTT

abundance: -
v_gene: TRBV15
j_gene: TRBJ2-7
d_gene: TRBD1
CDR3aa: CATSSGDRGTGYEQYF
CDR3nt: TGTGCCACCAGCAGTGGTGACAGGGGTACGGGTTACGAGCAGTACTTC

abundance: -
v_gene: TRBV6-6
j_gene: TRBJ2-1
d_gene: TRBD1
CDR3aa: CASNRQGYDEQFF
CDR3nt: TGTGCCAGCAACCGACAGGGATATGATGAGCAGTTCTTC

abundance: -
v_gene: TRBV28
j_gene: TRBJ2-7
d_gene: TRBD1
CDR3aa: CASSSTGQGMHEQYF
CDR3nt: TGTGCCAGCAGTAGTACGGGACAGGGTATGCACGAGCAGTACTTC

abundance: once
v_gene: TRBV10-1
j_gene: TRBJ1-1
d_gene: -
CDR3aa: CASSESGEREAFF
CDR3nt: TGCGCCAGCAGTGAGTCCGGGGAGAGGGAAGCTTTCTTT

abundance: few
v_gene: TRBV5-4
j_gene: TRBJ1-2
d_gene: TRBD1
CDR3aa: CASSSPGQQEGYTF
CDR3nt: TGTGCCAGCAGCTCCCCGGGACAGCAAGAGGGCTACACCTTC

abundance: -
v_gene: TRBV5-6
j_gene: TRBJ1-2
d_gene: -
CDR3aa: CASSLGQSNNYGYTF
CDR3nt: TGTGCCAGCAGCTTGGGGCAGTCAAATAACTATGGCTACACCTTC

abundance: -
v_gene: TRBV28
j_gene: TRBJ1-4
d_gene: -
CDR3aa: CASSAHDSAGEKLFF
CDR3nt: TGTGCCAGCAGCGCCCACGACAGCGCAGGAGAAAAACTGTTTTTT

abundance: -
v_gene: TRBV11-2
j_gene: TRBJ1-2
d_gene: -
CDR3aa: CASSSPRRGGYTF
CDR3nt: TGTGCCAGCAGCTCGCCCCGTCGGGGAGGCTACACCTTC

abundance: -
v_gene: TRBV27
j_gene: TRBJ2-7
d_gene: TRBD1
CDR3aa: CASSFTLLTGAYEQYF
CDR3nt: TGTGCCAGCAGTTTTACATTATTAACAGGGGCCTACGAGCAGTACTTC

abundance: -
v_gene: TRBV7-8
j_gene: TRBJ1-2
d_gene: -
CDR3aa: CASSLRPGGLDGYTF
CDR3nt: TGTGCCAGCAGCTTAAGGCCGGGGGGCTTAGATGGCTACACCTTC

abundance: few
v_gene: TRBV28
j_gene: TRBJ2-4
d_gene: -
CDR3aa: CASSLGSGGAGENIQYF
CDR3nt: TGTGCCAGCAGTTTAGGGTCGGGCGGGGCCGGGGAGAACATTCAGTACTTC

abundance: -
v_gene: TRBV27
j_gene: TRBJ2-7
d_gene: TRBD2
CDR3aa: CASSRSPSGGNSEQYF
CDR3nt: TGTGCCAGCAGCCGCTCTCCTAGCGGGGGGAACTCCGAGCAGTACTTC